The 27 T cell receptor beta chains listed next were all sequenced from one sample in a study of identical twins. TCRdb reprocessed the 5' RACE reads via MiXCR and lists one record per CDR3 protein. The profile covers over 600,000 distinct CDR3 sequences, with roughly 20% appearing a single time and about 4.5% taken by the ten largest. These data were also reused for a study on T cells expressing NK-cell markers.

Sequenced: PBMCs. The receptors were sampled from a woman aged 18-29 years in good health.

This clonotype was counted ten times or more. The V and J genes are TRBV5-1 and TRBJ2-1; D is undetermined. CDR3 length: 11 amino acids. From germline, CDR1 is SGHRS and CDR2 YFSETQ. Trimming cost V 1 base and J 6 bases, with 2 bases left between them. CDR3 protein: CASSLINEQFF. In nucleotides, the CDR3 is TGCGCCAGCAGCTTGATCAATGAGCAGTTCTTC. Drawing the rest from reference TRBV5-1 and TRBJ2-1, the complete variable domain is KAGVTQTPRYLIKTRGQQVTLSCSPISGHRSVSWYQQTPGQGLQFLFEYFSETQRNKGNFPGRFSGRQFSNSRSEMNVSTLELGDSALYLCASSLINEQFFGPGTRLTVL.

Ten or more counts support this clonotype. V is TRBV12-3 or TRBV12-4 and J is TRBJ2-7; weak D call: TRBD2 (6 bases). This CDR3 is 12 amino acids long. V lost 6 bases and J lost 5, with 11 bases in between. CDR3 sequence reads: CASRRTINEQYF. The CDR3 DNA reads TGTGCCAGCAGGAGGACTATTAACGAGCAGTACTTC.

The CDR3 nucleotides read TGCAGTGCTAGCGCTAGCCCCCAAGAGACCCAGTACTTC. This encodes CSASASPQETQYF. The V and J genes are TRBV20-1 and TRBJ2-5; D is possibly TRBD2 (5 bases). The CDR3 totals 13 residues. With 3 bases removed from V and 1 base from J, the gap between germline ends came to 9 bases. In germline, CDR1 is DFQATT, CDR2 SNEGSKA (reference sequence).

This clonotype was seen more than once but under ten times. The chain employs TRBV10-3 and TRBJ1-1; D uncertain. Per the germline V gene, CDR1 is ENHRY and CDR2 is SYGVKD. The CDR3 is 13 residues long. V shed 4 bases and J shed 7 bases, with 13 bases lying between them. CDR3 nucleotides: TGTGCCATCAGTGTATCCGGGCTGCTTGAAGCTTTCTTT. Translated, it gives CAISVSGLLEAFF.

This clonotype was found many times. The genes are TRBV7-2 and TRBJ2-1; 7 positions match TRBD1. Germline V gene sequence: CDR1 SGHTA, CDR2 FQGNSA. V trimming: 5 bases; J trimming: 4 bases; junction bases outside the gene matches: 8. The CDR3 spans 15 residues. CDR3 sequence: CASSPAGTAYNEQFF. DNA for the CDR3: TGTGCCAGCAGCCCGGCCGGGACAGCGTACAATGAGCAGTTCTTC.

This clonotype was observed a handful of times. V is TRBV20-1 and J is TRBJ1-4, with 7 nucleotides matching TRBD1. The CDR3 has 13 residues. V trimming: 5 bases; J trimming: 8 bases; junction bases outside the gene matches: 8. Germline V lookup: CDR1 DFQATT, CDR2 SNEGSKA (reference sequence). The CDR3 protein is CSAPTRGEEKLFF. CDR3 in DNA: TGCAGTGCTCCTACCAGGGGGGAGGAAAAACTGTTTTTT.

This clonotype was observed a handful of times. The chain carries TRBV6-4 and TRBJ2-1, with 11 nucleotides matching TRBD1. The CDR3 runs to 16 residues. After removal of 6 bases from V and 4 bases from J, the junction contained 8 bases not matched to a gene. Germline values: CDR1 MRHNA, CDR2 SNTAGT. CDR3 nucleotide sequence: TGTGCCAGCAGCTCTCACGGGACAGGGGGATACAATGAGCAGTTCTTC. Translation gives CASSSHGTGGYNEQFF.

This clonotype appeared a few times. The chain combines TRBV5-1 with TRBJ2-2, with D tentatively TRBD1 (5 bases). There are 14 residues in the CDR3. The V end lost 2 bases, the J end lost 1 base, and 6 bases lay between the germline ends. Looked up from germline, CDR1 is SGHRS and CDR2 is YFSETQ. Here the CDR3 DNA reads TGCGCCAGCAGCTTCACAGGGAACACCGGGGAGCTGTTTTTT. This translates into CASSFTGNTGELFF.

This clonotype appeared a few times. The chain is built from TRBV29-1 and TRBJ2-1, with D possibly TRBD1 on 5 matching bases. The germline gives CDR1 SQVTM, CDR2 ANQGSEA. This CDR3 is 14 amino acids long. Trimming removed 5 bases at V and 0 bases at J, with 11 bases between. This CDR3 is CSVKGAGSYNEQFF. CDR3 coding DNA: TGCAGCGTTAAAGGGGCCGGCTCCTACAATGAGCAGTTCTTC.

The genes are TRBV20-1 and TRBJ2-7; 12 bases agree with TRBD1. Germline CDR1 reads DFQATT; CDR2 reads SNEGSKA (reference sequence). V gave up 6 bases and J gave up 4 bases; unmatched junction bases: 7. The CDR3 runs 14 residues. For the CDR3, the DNA is TGCAGTGCGCGTAGGGACAGGGGGCAATACGAGCAGTACTTC. It yields the protein CSARRDRGQYEQYF.

This clonotype was seen a few times. V gene TRBV29-1 combines with J gene TRBJ2-7; 14 positions agree with TRBD2. V was clipped by 6 bases and J by 3 bases; unmatched bases: 13. This CDR3 contains 17 residues. The germline V gene encodes CDR1 SQVTM and CDR2 ANQGSEA. CDR3 sequence (DNA): TGCAGCGTGGCCAGACGACTAGCGGGGGGGCCTCTCTACGAGCAGTACTTC. It yields the protein CSVARRLAGGPLYEQYF.

V usage is TRBV5-1 and J usage is TRBJ1-1, with D hard to call. Trimming pared 1 base from V and 0 bases from J, leaving 7 bases between. Per the germline V gene, CDR1 is SGHRS and CDR2 is YFSETQ. This CDR3 contains 14 residues. CDR3 protein: CASSLQALNTEAFF. CDR3 DNA: TGCGCCAGCAGCTTGCAGGCTCTGAACACTGAAGCTTTCTTT.

This clonotype came up once. The chain is built from TRBV5-1 and TRBJ2-7; possibly TRBD2 for D (6 bases). Germline V lookup: CDR1 SGHRS, CDR2 YFSETQ. There are 15 residues in the CDR3. The V end was cut by 0 bases, the J end by 3 bases, with 13 bases between. The CDR3 DNA reads as TGCGCCAGCAGCTTGGGTACTAGCCGGGACTACGAGCAGTACTTC. It is translated as CASSLGTSRDYEQYF.

This clonotype showed up many times. The rearrangement links TRBV20-1 to TRBJ1-6; 12 bases match TRBD1. The trim removed 1 base at V and 8 bases at J, leaving 6 bases unmatched. From germline, CDR1 is DFQATT and CDR2 SNEGSKA (reference sequence). CDR3 length: 16 amino acids. The DNA for the CDR3 is TGCAGTGCTAGAGTTGGGACAGGGGGCTCCGATTCACCCCTCCACTTT. Residues: CSARVGTGGSDSPLHF.

This clonotype was seen a handful of times. This chain joins TRBV2 and TRBJ1-1; D not certain. CDR1 is SNHLY, CDR2 FYNNEI, per germline. With 6 bases removed from V and 6 bases from J, the gap between germline ends came to 20 bases. This CDR3 has 15 residues. CDR3 nucleotides: TGTGCCAGCAGCCAGACGTTTGTCAGCCTTCCTGAAGCTTTCTTT. It codes for CASSQTFVSLPEAFF.

V usage is TRBV5-1 and J usage is TRBJ1-4; no clear D. This CDR3 has 13 residues. CDR1 and CDR2 from the germline V gene are SGHRS and YFSETQ. Trimming stripped 7 bases from V and 0 bases from J, with 7 bases between. This CDR3 reads CASCDATNEKLFF. The CDR3, as DNA: TGCGCCAGCTGCGACGCAACTAATGAAAAACTGTTTTTT.

The CDR3 reads CASSGTSFGDTQYF. The CDR3 nucleotides read TGCGCCAGCAGCGGGACTAGCTTTGGAGATACGCAGTATTTT. The genes are TRBV10-1 and TRBJ2-3; 9 positions agree with TRBD2. V was pared by 6 bases and J by 5 bases, with 6 bases of the junction left unmatched. The CDR3 runs to 14 residues. Germline lookup yields CDR1 WNHNN and CDR2 SYGVQD (reference sequence).

A note on this clonotype: The junction departs from the called germline gene at one end, perhaps through a read error. The V call is TRBV27, the J call TRBJ2-1; the match to TRBD2 covers 10 bases. Looked up from germline, CDR1 is MNHEY and CDR2 is SMNVEV (reference sequence). The CDR3 contains 17 residues. The CDR3 nucleotides read TGTGCCAGCAGTTCCCCGCGAGGTGCTAGCGGGAGTTATGAGCAGTCCTTC. The encoded protein is CASSSPRGASGSYEQSF.

The chain employs TRBV20-1 and TRBJ2-2; 8 bases align to TRBD2. With 6 bases clipped from V and 8 bases from J, the junction kept 8 bases outside the gene matches. From germline, CDR1 is DFQATT and CDR2 SNEGSKA (reference sequence). The CDR3 has 13 amino acids. In DNA form, the CDR3 reads TGCAGTGCAGGAAGCGGGGGCCAGGGGGAGCTGTTTTTT. Translation: CSAGSGGQGELFF.

This clonotype was seen more than once but under ten times. J is TRBJ1-6 and V is TRBV7-6; 8 bases line up with TRBD1. CDR3 length equals 14 residues. Trimming cost V 7 bases and J 8 bases; bases outside gene matches: 7. CDR1 is SGHVS, CDR2 FNYEAQ, per germline. The CDR3, as DNA: TGTGCCAGCACCGCCGACAGGGGTGATTCACCCCTCCACTTT. The encoded protein is CASTADRGDSPLHF.

This clonotype was observed a handful of times. The V gene is TRBV7-8, the J gene TRBJ2-1, with D possibly TRBD2 on 6 matching bases. Germline CDR1 SGHVS, CDR2 FQNEAQ. CDR3 length equals 16 residues. The V and J ends lost 5 bases and 4 bases respectively, with 18 bases between them. DNA of the CDR3: TGTGCCAGCAGCCCCCGACTAGATCTGGAATACAATGAGCAGTTCTTC. Protein: CASSPRLDLEYNEQFF.

This clonotype has a handful of counts. This sequence joins TRBV12-3 or TRBV12-4 and TRBJ2-2; D may correspond to TRBD1 or TRBD2 (6 bases each). Trimming stripped 10 bases from V and 4 bases from J, with 16 bases between. This CDR3 region has 14 residues. The CDR3 sequence is CAIKGGLSTGELFF. The CDR3 DNA follows: TGTGCCATCAAAGGGGGGCTGAGCACCGGGGAGCTGTTTTTT.

As DNA, the CDR3 is TGTGCCAGCAGTTCCACGGGAAAGGGGAATGAGCAGTTCTTC. Translation gives CASSSTGKGNEQFF. The chain combines TRBV12-3 or TRBV12-4 with TRBJ2-1, with D possibly called TRBD1 or TRBD2 (5 bases each). Trimming took off 4 bases at V and 7 bases at J, with 14 bases between the two ends. The CDR3 has 14 residues.

The chain links TRBV29-1 to TRBJ2-5, with 9 positions matching TRBD2. Germline CDR1 and CDR2: SQVTM and ANQGSEA. The J segment lost 1 base and the V segment lost 7 bases, leaving 19 bases of the junction unmatched. There are 18 residues in the CDR3. CDR3 bases: TGCAGCGCCGATGGGTCCAATCGGGCTAGCGGGATCCAAGAGACCCAGTACTTC. Protein sequence: CSADGSNRASGIQETQYF.

This clonotype was detected only a few times. The V gene is TRBV20-1, the J gene TRBJ2-3; D remains unclear. This CDR3 spans 14 amino acids. Germline loops: CDR1 DFQATT, CDR2 SNEGSKA (reference sequence). Trimming took 4 bases from V and 1 from J, leaving 12 bases between them. The CDR3 region has the DNA TGCAGTGCTAAAGCCCATTGGCGCACAGATACGCAGTATTTT. It encodes CSAKAHWRTDTQYF.

This clonotype was counted many times. V usage is TRBV12-3 or TRBV12-4 and J usage is TRBJ1-2; D possibly corresponds to TRBD1 (5 bases). The length of the CDR3 is 14 residues. Deletions cut 7 bases from V and 3 bases from J, with 15 bases between. The CDR3: CASNPGGDDYGYTF. The CDR3 DNA sequence: TGTGCCAGCAACCCCGGGGGGGACGACTATGGCTACACCTTC.

This clonotype was picked up many times. The chain carries TRBV5-1 and TRBJ2-5, with TRBD2 as a possible D gene (6 bases). Trimming took 3 bases from V and 1 from J, leaving 10 bases between them. This CDR3 is built from 14 residues. The V gene's germline CDR1 is SGHRS and CDR2 YFSETQ. CDR3 amino acids: CASSSRDSQETQYF. The CDR3, as DNA: TGCGCCAGCAGCTCCAGGGACTCCCAAGAGACCCAGTACTTC.